Shown below are 5 T cell receptor beta chains from a single sample sequenced in a study of shared clonotypes between healthy human individuals. Sequencing was performed with immunoSEQ multiplex PCR; in TCRdb, only in-frame clones are kept and a portion is missing. The top ten clones hold 0.4% to 0.45% of a sample with approximately 1.4 million clones, 95% to 99% of them seen once. Sample: naive CD4+ T cells sorted from blood. Subset denoted: CD45RA+ positively selected. The receptors shown here come from a man younger than 45 in good health.

On this clone: Within the sample, other DNA sequences also encode this same CDR3. V gene TRBV6-5 combines with J gene TRBJ2-7, with 9 bases matching TRBD1. The V segment lost 0 bases and the J segment 4 bases; nucleotides outside the gene matches: 7. CDR1 MNHEY and CDR2 SVGAGI come from the germline V gene. The length of the CDR3 is 16 residues. The CDR3 region has the DNA TGTGCCAGCAGTTACTCGCTTGGGACAGGGAGGTACGAGCAGTACTTC. It yields the protein CASSYSLGTGRYEQYF.

This clone was found once. The chain has TRBV7-9 and TRBJ2-5; 10 bases match TRBD2. The CDR3 runs to 17 residues. V was pared by 9 bases and J by 5 bases, with 18 bases of the junction left unmatched. In germline, CDR1 is SEHNR, CDR2 FQNEAQ (reference sequence). The CDR3 spells CARDPGGTSEVGETQYF. The CDR3 nucleotides read TGTGCCAGGGACCCTGGGGGGACTAGCGAGGTTGGGGAGACCCAGTACTTC.

This rearrangement joins TRBV7-9 to TRBJ2-7, with 7 bases identical to TRBD2. Germline V lookup: CDR1 SEHNR, CDR2 FQNEAQ (reference sequence). V was pared by 1 base and J by 3 bases, with 3 bases of the junction left unmatched. This CDR3 has 14 residues. The CDR3 DNA reads TGTGCCAGCAGCTTAGGGGGGACTAACTACGAGCAGTACTTC. Its protein product is CASSLGGTNYEQYF.

This clone has only a few counts. The V call is TRBV6-1, the J call TRBJ1-5; D possibly corresponds to TRBD1 (6 bases). Germline lookup yields CDR1 MNHNS and CDR2 SASEGT. Trimming left V 3 bases short and J 4 bases short, with 16 bases between. There are 16 residues in the CDR3. The CDR3 sequence: CASSEYAGVANQPQHF. CDR3 bases: TGTGCCAGCAGTGAGTATGCAGGGGTGGCTAATCAGCCCCAGCATTTT.

V usage is TRBV19 and J usage is TRBJ2-7; D is perhaps TRBD1 (5 bases). V dropped 3 bases and J dropped 5 bases, with 11 bases sitting between them. The germline gives CDR1 LNHDA, CDR2 SQIVND (reference sequence). The length of the CDR3 is 13 residues. The CDR3 spells CASSIARAHEQYF. The CDR3, as DNA: TGTGCCAGTAGTATCGCCAGGGCCCACGAGCAGTACTTC.